A single sample is the source of the 30 T cell receptor beta chains below, sequenced in a study of T cell responses to AZD1222 COVID-19 vaccine. The repertoire was sequenced with immunoSEQ multiplex PCR; TCRdb's copy has only in-frame clones and lacks some. The repertoire includes more than 95,000 clones, 85% to 95% of them detected once, and 2.5% to 3% sits in the top ten. The sequences come from peripheral blood, collected on day 0 of AZD1222 vaccination. These receptors all stem from an adult in good health.

This chain connects TRBV4-1 to TRBJ1-3; 7 bases match TRBD1. CDR3 length: 17 amino acids. V shed 5 bases and J 0 bases; nucleotides not matched to a gene: 10. CDR1 and CDR2 from the germline V gene are MGHRA and YSYEKL. CDR3: CASSSLDRPSSGNTIYF. Here the CDR3 DNA reads TGCGCCAGCAGCAGCTTGGACAGGCCATCCTCTGGAAACACCATATATTTT.

This chain uses TRBV7-9 with TRBJ2-2; D is unclear. Trimming removed 1 base at V and 5 bases at J, with 17 bases between. Per the germline V gene, CDR1 is SEHNR and CDR2 is FQNEAQ (reference sequence). This CDR3 is built from 17 residues. CDR3 nucleotides: TGTGCCAGCAGCTTAGATCTGGGGAAGTCTAATACCGGGGAGCTGTTTTTT. Protein product: CASSLDLGKSNTGELFF.

This chain connects TRBV9 to TRBJ2-1; a weak D match, TRBD2 (5 bases). Trimming pared 0 bases from V and 4 bases from J, leaving 11 bases between. This CDR3 region has 15 residues. Per the germline V gene, CDR1 is SGDLS and CDR2 is YYNGEE. The CDR3 loop reads CASSVAVGEYNEQFF. The CDR3 DNA is TGTGCCAGCAGCGTAGCTGTGGGAGAATACAATGAGCAGTTCTTC.

V is TRBV24-1 and J is TRBJ2-1; the D gene is possibly TRBD1 (7 bases). The CDR3 runs 16 residues. Trimming left V 6 bases short and J 7 bases short, with 21 bases between. The germline V gene has CDR1 KGHDR and CDR2 SFDVKD. The CDR3 loop is CATSRGAAAGGNEQFF. The CDR3 DNA sequence: TGTGCCACCAGTCGAGGGGCAGCGGCAGGGGGGAATGAGCAGTTCTTC.

This chain connects TRBV3-1 (or the pseudogene TRBV3-2) to TRBJ2-7; 11 bases map to TRBD2. The CDR3 extends over 15 amino acids. The J segment lost 2 bases and the V segment lost 4 bases, leaving 4 bases of the junction unmatched. Per the germline V gene, CDR1 is LGHDT and CDR2 is YNNKEL (reference sequence). DNA for the CDR3: TGTGCCAGCAGCCCCGGGACTAGCGGAACCTACGAGCAGTACTTC. Its protein is CASSPGTSGTYEQYF.

The V and J genes are TRBV15 and TRBJ2-3; 8 bases are shared with TRBD2. CDR1 is LNHNV, CDR2 YYDKDF, per germline (reference sequence). This CDR3 spans 17 amino acids. Losses at the gene ends were 5 bases for V and 5 bases for J; bases not matched to a gene: 15. The chain's CDR3 is CATSSKSAGGPRDTQYF. In nucleotides, the CDR3 is TGTGCCACCAGCTCAAAATCGGCGGGAGGCCCGCGAGATACGCAGTATTTT.

This clone was counted between two and nine times. CDR3 residues: CASSLRDRETGELFF. The CDR3 region has the DNA TGTGCCAGCAGCTTACGGGACAGGGAGACCGGGGAGCTGTTTTTT. The chain joins TRBV7-2 to TRBJ2-2, with 9 bases that match TRBD1. Germline V gene lookup returns CDR1 SGHTA and CDR2 FQGNSA. The CDR3 has 15 amino acids. Losses at the gene ends were 2 bases for V and 5 bases for J; bases not matched to a gene: 3. The variable domain in full, completed from reference TRBV7-2 and TRBJ2-2, reads GAGVSQSPSNKVTEKGKDVELRCDPISGHTALYWYRQSLGQGLEFLIYFQGNSAPDKSGLPSDRFSAERTGGSVSTLTIQRTQQEDSAVYLCASSLRDRETGELFFGEGSRLTVL.

The chain has TRBV27 and TRBJ1-1; possible D gene TRBD1, 6 bases. This CDR3 has 15 residues. CDR1 and CDR2 from the germline V gene are MNHEY and SMNVEV (reference sequence). V was shortened by 5 bases and J by 0 bases, with 13 bases between the two germline ends. The CDR3 here is CASSPRGGMNTEAFF. CDR3 DNA: TGTGCCAGCAGTCCCAGAGGGGGGATGAACACTGAAGCTTTCTTT.

In its sample, this clone was seen once. The genes are TRBV28 and TRBJ1-5; TRBD1 might be the D (5 bases). This CDR3 is built from 13 residues. Germline V gene data show CDR1 as MDHEN and CDR2 as SYDVKM. The V and J ends lost 7 bases and 3 bases respectively, with 10 bases between them. The CDR3 reads CASTDRSNQPQHF. The CDR3 DNA sequence: TGTGCCAGCACCGACAGATCCAATCAGCCCCAGCATTTT.

The V call is TRBV19, the J call TRBJ2-3; D gene unclear. V lost 3 bases and J lost 2, with 9 bases in between. The CDR3 spans 14 residues. The germline V gene has CDR1 LNHDA and CDR2 SQIVND (reference sequence). CDR3 bases: TGTGCCAGTAGTATCACACCTCTCACAGATACGCAGTATTTT. Translating gives CASSITPLTDTQYF.

The chain has TRBV7-9 and TRBJ2-1, with 11 positions matching TRBD2. Trimming took 4 bases from V and 6 from J; bases not matched to a gene: 11. The CDR3 length is 17 residues. Germline V lookup: CDR1 SEHNR, CDR2 FQNEAQ (reference sequence). The CDR3 DNA reads as TGTGCCAGCAGCTCCCAAACCGGGACTAGCGGCGGCAATGAGCAGTTCTTC. Protein product: CASSSQTGTSGGNEQFF.

This clone was picked up one time. The chain is built from TRBV7-9 and TRBJ1-2, with D maybe TRBD1 (6 bases). Trimming shortened V by 5 bases and J by 8 bases, and 18 bases separated the two germline ends. The CDR3 has 14 residues. Germline V CDR1 and CDR2: SEHNR, FQNEAQ (reference sequence). The CDR3 here is CASSLLQGPEGYTF. The CDR3 nucleotides are TGTGCCAGCAGCCTCTTACAGGGTCCAGAGGGCTACACCTTC. Full variable domain (remainder filled in from reference TRBV7-9 and TRBJ1-2): DTGVSQNPRHKITKRGQNVTFRCDPISEHNRLYWYRQTLGQGPEFLTYFQNEAQLEKSRLLSDRFSAERPKGSFSTLEIQRTEQGDSAMYLCASSLLQGPEGYTFGSGTRLTVV.

This chain uses TRBV9 with TRBJ2-1, with D hard to call. This CDR3 contains 12 residues. Germline loops: CDR1 SGDLS, CDR2 YYNGEE. V shed 3 bases and J shed 5 bases, with 6 bases lying between them. DNA of the CDR3: TGTGCCAGCAGCGCGATCCACAATGAGCAGTTCTTC. Amino acid sequence: CASSAIHNEQFF.

This clone occurred once. This chain uses TRBV11-2 with TRBJ2-7; the match to TRBD2 covers 8 bases. Germline loops: CDR1 SGHAT, CDR2 FQNNGV. V gave up 4 bases and J gave up 6 bases; unmatched junction bases: 11. The CDR3 extends over 15 amino acids. In nucleotides, the CDR3 is TGTGCCAGCAGCTCTAGGGCGGGGGGCCTATCCGAGCAGTACTTC. This gives the protein CASSSRAGGLSEQYF. The full variable domain, in which reference TRBV11-2 and TRBJ2-7 provide the parts outside the CDR3, is EAGVAQSPRYKIIEKRQSVAFWCNPISGHATLYWYQQILGQGPKLLIQFQNNGVVDDSQLPKDRFSAERLKGVDSTLKIQPAKLEDSAVYLCASSSRAGGLSEQYFGPGTRLTVT.

The chain carries TRBV11-2 and TRBJ2-3; 9 positions agree with TRBD1. From germline, CDR1 is SGHAT and CDR2 FQNNGV. Trimming removed 6 bases from V and 5 bases from J; junction bases left unmatched: 9. The CDR3 is made up of 15 amino acids. CDR3 protein: CASRPTGGAGDTQYF. As DNA, the CDR3 is TGTGCCAGCAGACCTACAGGGGGCGCGGGAGATACGCAGTATTTT.

This clone was seen more than once but under ten times. The chain links TRBV7-9 to TRBJ2-1; TRBD2 matches at 10 bases. The V segment lost 8 bases and the J segment 3 bases; nucleotides outside the gene matches: 7. Germline V gene data show CDR1 as SEHNR and CDR2 as FQNEAQ (reference sequence). This CDR3 comprises 15 residues. CDR3 in DNA: TGTGCCAGCCGCGGACTAGCGGAAAGCTACAATGAGCAGTTCTTC. Translation gives CASRGLAESYNEQFF.

This chain's CDR3 is CASSAYYSGTEQFF. The CDR3 DNA reads as TGTGCCAGCAGCGCTTACTATAGCGGGACTGAGCAGTTCTTC. The V call is TRBV9, the J call TRBJ2-1; 8 nucleotides agree with TRBD2. The CDR3 contains 14 residues. From germline, CDR1 is SGDLS and CDR2 YYNGEE. The trim removed 3 bases at V and 9 bases at J, leaving 8 bases unmatched.

The J gene is TRBJ1-1, the V gene TRBV4-1; D not resolved. The CDR3 is 15 amino acids. V was clipped by 3 bases and J by 6 bases, with 17 bases between them. Looked up from germline, CDR1 is MGHRA and CDR2 is YSYEKL. For the CDR3, the DNA is TGCGCCAGCAGCCATCTCCCTGCTGGGGAGTCTGAAGCTTTCTTT. Amino acids: CASSHLPAGESEAFF.

CDR3: CASSFGGGLSGNTIYF. The CDR3 DNA is TGCGCCAGCAGCTTTGGAGGGGGCCTCTCTGGAAACACCATATATTTT. The V gene is TRBV5-1, the J gene TRBJ1-3, with 7 bases matching TRBD1. The CDR3 sequence is 16 residues long. The germline V gene has CDR1 SGHRS and CDR2 YFSETQ. After removal of 2 bases from V and 0 bases from J, the junction contained 5 bases not matched to a gene. Full variable domain (outside the CDR3, taken from reference TRBV5-1 and TRBJ1-3): KAGVTQTPRYLIKTRGQQVTLSCSPISGHRSVSWYQQTPGQGLQFLFEYFSETQRNKGNFPGRFSGRQFSNSRSEMNVSTLELGDSALYLCASSFGGGLSGNTIYFGEGSWLTVV.

With respect to this clone: A read error may produce the germline difference seen at one junction end. The chain is built from TRBV7-9 and TRBJ1-1; D is unresolved. CDR3 length equals 13 residues. Germline CDR1 reads SEHNR; CDR2 reads FQNEAQ (reference sequence). CDR3 sequence reads: CASTLSLNTEAFF. In DNA, the CDR3 is TGTGCCAGCACCTTAAGTCTGAACACTGAAGCTTTCTTT.

This clone was recorded once. The V and J genes are TRBV18 and TRBJ1-2; a weak D match, TRBD1 (5 bases). V lost 4 bases to trimming and J lost 3 bases, with 9 bases between them. Germline V gene data show CDR1 as KGHSH and CDR2 as LQKENI. This CDR3 is built from 13 residues. In DNA form, the CDR3 reads TGTGCCAGCTCACAAGGGGACGACTATGGCTACACCTTC. Amino acid sequence: CASSQGDDYGYTF.

This chain links TRBV29-1 with TRBJ2-4; D is tentatively TRBD1 or TRBD2 (5 bases each). Germline V gene data show CDR1 as SQVTM and CDR2 as ANQGSEA. Trimming took 4 bases from V and 6 from J, leaving 16 bases between them. The CDR3 extends over 14 amino acids. The CDR3 is CSVVPPGRGNIQYF. The CDR3 region has the DNA TGCAGCGTTGTCCCTCCGGGACGAGGAAACATTCAGTACTTC.

The chain employs TRBV5-4 and TRBJ1-2, with D perhaps matching TRBD1 (6 bases). Germline V CDR1 and CDR2: SGHNT, YYREEE (reference sequence). The CDR3 runs 15 residues. The V end was cut by 3 bases, the J end by 5 bases, with 17 bases between. CDR3 in amino acids: CASSSHPTGLYGYTF. CDR3 DNA sequence: TGTGCCAGCAGCTCCCACCCGACAGGTTTATATGGCTACACCTTC.

This chain links TRBV5-1 with TRBJ1-1, with D hard to call. The CDR3 runs to 14 residues. Germline CDR1 reads SGHRS; CDR2 reads YFSETQ. Between the trimmed V and J ends, which lost 2 bases and 1 base, there was a span of 9 bases. CDR3 DNA sequence: TGCGCCAGCAGCTTCGATGGAGGGAACACTGAAGCTTTCTTT. It is translated as CASSFDGGNTEAFF.

The chain uses TRBV3-1 (or the pseudogene TRBV3-2) and TRBJ1-2; D is perhaps TRBD1 (5 bases). Germline V gives CDR1 LGHDT, CDR2 YNNKEL (reference sequence). Trimming shortened V by 0 bases and J by 6 bases, and 14 bases separated the two germline ends. The CDR3 consists of 15 residues. The CDR3 sequence: CASSQDTDKRDGYTF. DNA for the CDR3: TGTGCCAGCAGCCAAGACACGGACAAACGGGATGGCTACACCTTC.

The rearrangement uses TRBV21-1 and TRBJ2-1; the table gives TRBD2 as D, unverified against the DNA. TRBV21-1 is noted as a pseudogene. This CDR3 comprises 15 residues. CDR3 sequence: CASRISPTFYNEQFF. As DNA, the CDR3 is TGTGCCAGCAGAATCTCCCCAACTTTTTACAATGAGCAGTTCTTC.

The genes are TRBV7-9 and TRBJ2-1; possibly TRBD1 or TRBD2 for D (6 bases each). CDR3 length: 16 residues. Germline lookup yields CDR1 SEHNR and CDR2 FQNEAQ (reference sequence). V gave up 5 bases and J gave up 7 bases, with 21 bases separating them. This CDR3 reads CASSLSKYGGGNEQFF. CDR3 nucleotides: TGTGCCAGCAGCCTCTCAAAGTACGGAGGGGGGAATGAGCAGTTCTTC.

The genes are TRBV14 and TRBJ2-3; D is unclear. CDR3 length equals 14 residues. CDR1 SGHDN and CDR2 FVKESK come from the germline V gene. The V end lost 0 bases, the J end lost 3 bases, and 7 bases lay between the germline ends. The CDR3 DNA sequence: TGTGCCAGCAGCCAAGATTCAATGACAGATACGCAGTATTTT. Translating gives CASSQDSMTDTQYF.

In this sample, this clone turned up many times. The chain has TRBV7-9 and TRBJ2-5, with D uncertain. CDR3 length: 14 amino acids. Per germline, CDR1 SEHNR and CDR2 FQNEAQ (reference sequence). V lost 2 bases and J 1 base, leaving 8 bases between the germline ends. CDR3 sequence (DNA): TGTGCCAGCAGCTTAAAGGCTCCCCAAGAGACCCAGTACTTC. Translating gives CASSLKAPQETQYF.

The chain recombines TRBV28 with TRBJ2-2, with TRBD2 identical over 8 bases. The V segment lost 5 bases and the J segment 6 bases; nucleotides outside the gene matches: 8. The CDR3 is 15 residues long. Germline V gene lookup returns CDR1 MDHEN and CDR2 SYDVKM. The CDR3 loop reads CASSTSGSTAGELFF. As DNA, the CDR3 is TGTGCCAGCAGTACCAGCGGGAGCACGGCCGGGGAGCTGTTTTTT.